Presented here are 6 T cell receptor beta chains from one specimen sequenced in a study of T cell responses to AZD1222 COVID-19 vaccine. The repertoire was sequenced with immunoSEQ multiplex PCR; TCRdb's copy has only in-frame clones and lacks some. Seen here are around 100,000 clones, approximately 89% observed once, and the top ten hold 10%. The specimen was peripheral blood, collected 28 days after the second AZD1222 dose. The receptors come from an adult who received the AZD1222 COVID-19 vaccine.

This clone was recorded only once. The CDR3 loop reads CASRIKGQTNYEQYF. The CDR3 nucleotides are TGTGCCAGCAGGATAAAAGGACAGACCAACTACGAGCAGTACTTC. The chain combines TRBV27 with TRBJ2-7; perhaps TRBD1 as D (6 bases). Germline assignment: CDR1 MNHEY and CDR2 SMNVEV (reference sequence). The CDR3 has 15 amino acids. V shed 6 bases and J shed 3 bases, with 18 bases lying between them.

This chain joins TRBV5-5 and TRBJ1-5; D may be TRBD1 (6 bases). The V and J ends lost 4 bases and 5 bases respectively, with 16 bases between them. In germline, CDR1 is SGHKS, CDR2 YYEKEE (reference sequence). This CDR3 comprises 15 residues. The CDR3 protein is CASSRLDSPDQPQHF. In DNA form, the CDR3 reads TGTGCCAGCAGCCGACTGGACAGCCCCGATCAGCCCCAGCATTTT.

This clone has only one observation. V gene TRBV10-1 combines with J gene TRBJ1-6; 7 nucleotides agree with TRBD1. Germline V gene data show CDR1 as WNHNN and CDR2 as SYGVQD (reference sequence). With 6 bases clipped from V and 4 bases from J, the junction kept 6 bases outside the gene matches. CDR3 length equals 15 residues. The CDR3 nucleotides are TGCGCCAGCAGCAAAGGGACAGCTTATAATTCACCCCTCCACTTT. Protein product: CASSKGTAYNSPLHF.

The rearrangement joins TRBV11-1 to TRBJ1-2; the D gene is possibly TRBD1 (5 bases). The V end was cut by 5 bases, the J end by 6 bases, with 13 bases between. This CDR3 is 13 amino acids long. CDR1 and CDR2 from the germline V gene are SGHAT and FQDESV (reference sequence). The CDR3 is CASSRSQGDGYTF. DNA for the CDR3: TGTGCCAGCAGCCGTTCCCAGGGTGATGGCTACACCTTC.

The V and J genes are TRBV19 and TRBJ1-2; no clear D. The CDR3 runs 13 residues. Germline CDR1 LNHDA, CDR2 SQIVND (reference sequence). V was shortened by 1 base and J by 8 bases, with 11 bases between the two germline ends. In DNA, the CDR3 is TGTGCCAGTAGTATAGGAAATCAGGCGGGCTACACCTTC. It codes for CASSIGNQAGYTF. Complete variable domain (other parts from reference TRBV19 and TRBJ1-2): DGGITQSPKYLFRKEGQNVTLSCEQNLNHDAMYWYRQDPGQGLRLIYYSQIVNDFQKGDIAEGYSVSREKKESFPLTVTSAQKNPTAFYLCASSIGNQAGYTFGSGTRLTVV.

This chain connects TRBV28 to TRBJ2-7; D may be TRBD1 (5 bases). V gave up 3 bases and J gave up 5 bases, with 14 bases separating them. The germline V gene has CDR1 MDHEN and CDR2 SYDVKM. The CDR3 contains 14 residues. The chain's CDR3 is CASSFQGSGHEQYF. The CDR3 DNA follows: TGTGCCAGCAGTTTTCAGGGCTCTGGGCACGAGCAGTACTTC.